These 29 T cell receptor beta chains were all obtained from the same sample, sequenced in a study of T cells in Graves' hyperthyroidism and ophthalmopathy. From RNA transcripts, TCR beta CDR3 regions were amplified. The HTBI primer set was used in a first-round RT-PCR of the TCR CDR3. One entry per CDR3 protein results from TCRdb running MiXCR on the multiplex PCR reads. The table shows 410,000 or so distinct CDR3 sequences, with roughly 15% occurring only once. The specimen was blood. The receptors come from a man aged 18 to 35 with Graves' ophthalmopathy.

This rearrangement joins TRBV13 to TRBJ2-1, with TRBD2 identical over 11 bases. The CDR3 totals 18 residues. Germline CDR1 is PRHDT and CDR2 is FYEKMQ (reference sequence). Trimming took 4 bases from V and 0 from J; bases not matched to a gene: 8. The CDR3 loop reads CASSSPGLAVYSYNEQFF. CDR3 in DNA: TGTGCCAGCAGCTCACCGGGACTAGCGGTCTACTCCTACAATGAGCAGTTCTTC.

This chain connects TRBV11-2 to TRBJ2-7, with D unresolved. CDR3 length: 16 residues. V was pared by 1 base and J by 0 bases, with 13 bases between. CDR1 SGHAT and CDR2 FQNNGV come from the germline V gene. The CDR3 reads CASSLAPGGYSYEQYF. CDR3 sequence (DNA): TGTGCCAGCAGCTTAGCCCCGGGCGGTTACTCCTACGAGCAGTACTTC. The full variable domain, with the rest looked up from reference TRBV11-2 and TRBJ2-7, is EAGVAQSPRYKIIEKRQSVAFWCNPISGHATLYWYQQILGQGPKLLIQFQNNGVVDDSQLPKDRFSAERLKGVDSTLKIQPAKLEDSAVYLCASSLAPGGYSYEQYFGPGTRLTVT.

This clonotype was counted only a few times. This chain uses TRBV12-3 or TRBV12-4 with TRBJ2-2, with D possibly being TRBD2 (6 bases). V was clipped by 7 bases and J by 7 bases, with 19 bases between them. CDR3 length equals 15 residues. CDR3 nucleotides: TGTGCCAGCAACCCCCCCGGGAGTGGAATCGGGGAGCTGTTTTTT. Its protein product is CASNPPGSGIGELFF.

The chain links TRBV6-5 to TRBJ2-2; perhaps TRBD2 as D (5 bases). The CDR3 is 15 amino acids. Germline CDR1 is MNHEY and CDR2 is SVGAGI. V lost 0 bases and J lost 4, with 9 bases in between. The CDR3 DNA reads as TGTGCCAGCAGTTACTCGGAGGCTGGCACCGGGGAGCTGTTTTTT. Translating it yields CASSYSEAGTGELFF.

V usage is TRBV7-9 and J usage is TRBJ1-2; D is ambiguous. The ends were cut back, 5 bases at V and 4 bases at J, with 17 bases in the middle. Germline V gives CDR1 SEHNR, CDR2 FQNEAQ (reference sequence). The CDR3 consists of 15 residues. Here the CDR3 reads CASSRDSRTRYGYTF. The CDR3 nucleotides are TGTGCCAGCAGCCGAGATTCTCGGACCCGCTATGGCTACACCTTC.

This clonotype appeared a few times. V usage is TRBV5-6 and J usage is TRBJ2-1; D is perhaps TRBD2 (6 bases). There are 16 residues in the CDR3. In germline, CDR1 is SGHDT, CDR2 YYEEEE. Trimming left V 3 bases short and J 0 bases short, with 13 bases between. In nucleotides, the CDR3 is TGTGCCAGCAGCTCCCTTTCGGGAGCCTCCTACAATGAGCAGTTCTTC. Amino acids: CASSSLSGASYNEQFF. Based on the CDR3 plus reference TRBV5-6 and TRBJ2-1, the full variable domain is DAGVTQSPTHLIKTRGQQVTLRCSPKSGHDTVSWYQQALGQGPQFIFQYYEEEERQRGNFPDRFSGHQFPNYSSELNVNALLLGDSALYLCASSSLSGASYNEQFFGPGTRLTVL.

This clonotype was observed at least ten times. This chain links TRBV7-9 with TRBJ2-5, with 10 bases aligning to TRBD2. V shed 3 bases, J shed 3 bases, and the junction held 4 bases outside the gene matches. This CDR3 region has 15 residues. Germline CDR1 and CDR2: SEHNR and FQNEAQ (reference sequence). The CDR3 coding sequence is TGTGCCAGCAGCTTCCTAGCGGGAGCCGAAGAGACCCAGTACTTC. It codes for CASSFLAGAEETQYF.

The chain uses TRBV2 and TRBJ2-5; TRBD2 agrees at 13 bases. This CDR3 is built from 16 residues. CDR1 and CDR2 (germline): SNHLY, FYNNEI. V dropped 6 bases and J dropped 5; count of bases not matched to a gene: 9. CDR3 sequence (DNA): TGTGCCAGCAGCATCGGACTAGCGGGAGCCCAGGAGACCCAGTACTTC. The encoded protein is CASSIGLAGAQETQYF.

This clonotype was found many times. The chain employs TRBV12-3 or TRBV12-4 and TRBJ2-7; D uncertain. The V end was cut by 0 bases, the J end by 1 base, with 10 bases between. The CDR3 is made up of 15 amino acids. The CDR3 loop reads CASSLAWVSSYEQYF. The CDR3 nucleotides read TGTGCCAGCAGTTTAGCTTGGGTTTCGTCCTACGAGCAGTACTTC.

This clonotype occurred many times. This chain links TRBV18 with TRBJ2-5; D is uncertain. The CDR3 spans 12 residues. The V end was cut by 2 bases, the J end by 5 bases, with 6 bases between. Germline loops: CDR1 KGHSH, CDR2 LQKENI. The DNA for the CDR3 is TGTGCCAGCTCACCATTTCTGGAGACCCAGTACTTC. Its translation: CASSPFLETQYF.

The V call is TRBV7-2, the J call TRBJ1-1; unclear D gene. The CDR3 consists of 15 residues. Looked up from germline, CDR1 is SGHTA and CDR2 is FQGNSA. With 2 bases removed from V and 8 bases from J, the gap between germline ends came to 18 bases. The CDR3 region is CASSLKVPGRSEAFF. In DNA form, the CDR3 reads TGTGCCAGCAGCTTAAAGGTCCCGGGGAGGTCGGAAGCTTTCTTT.

There are many counts of this clonotype. This rearrangement joins TRBV6-2 or TRBV6-3 to TRBJ2-7; 8 bases match TRBD1. V lost 5 bases to trimming and J lost 3 bases; unmatched junction nucleotides: 6. Germline V lookup: CDR1 MNHEY, CDR2 SVGEGT. The CDR3 loop spans 14 amino acids. The CDR3 DNA reads TGTGCCAGCAGTACGGGACAGGACGTCTACGAGCAGTACTTC. Translating it yields CASSTGQDVYEQYF.

The gene calls are TRBV7-9 and TRBJ2-4; a weak D match, TRBD2 (6 bases). CDR1 SEHNR and CDR2 FQNEAQ come from the germline V gene (reference sequence). CDR3 length equals 18 residues. Trimming cost V 5 bases and J 3 bases, with 23 bases left between them. CDR3 in DNA: TGTGCCAGCAGCCCGTCCCCCCCGGGGAGGCTGGACAAAAACATTCAGTACTTC. Translated, it gives CASSPSPPGRLDKNIQYF.

The chain recombines TRBV24-1 with TRBJ2-5, with 9 nucleotides matching TRBD2. V gave up 12 bases and J gave up 4 bases; unmatched junction bases: 14. The CDR3 is made up of 15 amino acids. Germline V CDR1 and CDR2: KGHDR, SFDVKD. This chain's CDR3 is CAAGGASGNPETQYF. In DNA, the CDR3 is TGTGCCGCCGGAGGAGCTAGCGGGAATCCAGAGACCCAGTACTTC.

The chain is built from TRBV6-2 or TRBV6-3 and TRBJ2-1; TRBD2 is a possible D gene (5 bases). V lost 0 bases and J 15 bases, leaving 9 bases between the germline ends. This CDR3 contains 11 residues. CDR1 is MNHEY and CDR2 is SVGEGT in the germline V gene. The CDR3 spells CASSYSSVWFF. The CDR3, as DNA: TGTGCCAGCAGTTACTCTAGCGTTTGGTTCTTC.

This clonotype was seen many times. The chain's CDR3 is CATSDGPRPQHF. The CDR3, as DNA: TGTGCCACCAGTGATGGCCCTCGGCCCCAGCATTTT. The chain carries TRBV24-1 and TRBJ1-5; D is ambiguous. Germline-derived CDR1 and CDR2 are KGHDR and SFDVKD. With 3 bases removed from V and 9 bases from J, the gap between germline ends came to 8 bases. This CDR3 spans 12 amino acids.

This clonotype was observed many times. The V gene is TRBV4-1, the J gene TRBJ2-1, with a possible D match to TRBD2 (6 bases). The CDR3 runs 15 residues. Germline V gene data show CDR1 as MGHRA and CDR2 as YSYEKL. Deletions cut 3 bases from V and 3 bases from J, with 12 bases between. The CDR3 region has the DNA TGCGCCAGCAGCCAGGAGGGAACTAGCTACAATGAGCAGTTCTTC. This codes for CASSQEGTSYNEQFF.

This clonotype was counted many times. The V call is TRBV3-1, the J call TRBJ2-2; the match to TRBD2 covers 11 bases. Losses at the gene ends were 2 bases for V and 5 bases for J; bases not matched to a gene: 7. CDR1 LGHDT and CDR2 YNNKEL come from the germline V gene (reference sequence). The CDR3 consists of 17 residues. As DNA, the CDR3 is TGTGCCAGCAGCCAATTTCTCCTAGCGGGAGGAACCGGGGAGCTGTTTTTT. Encoded protein: CASSQFLLAGGTGELFF.

Only a few counts were recorded for this clonotype. This chain joins TRBV4-1 and TRBJ2-5; 7 nucleotides match TRBD1. CDR1 is MGHRA, CDR2 YSYEKL, per germline. The V and J ends lost 4 bases and 5 bases, in that order; junction bases with no gene match: 7. CDR3 length: 14 amino acids. The CDR3 region is CASSPAGGWETQYF. CDR3 DNA: TGCGCCAGCAGCCCAGCAGGGGGATGGGAGACCCAGTACTTC.

This chain links TRBV9 with TRBJ2-5; TRBD2 matches 8 bases. Per the germline V gene, CDR1 is SGDLS and CDR2 is YYNGEE. This CDR3 has 15 residues. V was pared by 0 bases and J by 5 bases, with 6 bases of the junction left unmatched. This chain's CDR3 is CASSVDGRGGETQYF. The CDR3 DNA follows: TGTGCCAGCAGCGTAGACGGGAGGGGCGGGGAGACCCAGTACTTC.

The sample holds many counts of this clonotype. The chain is built from TRBV20-1 and TRBJ2-5; 8 bases are a match to TRBD2. Germline V lookup: CDR1 DFQATT, CDR2 SNEGSKA (reference sequence). The CDR3 is made up of 15 amino acids. J was trimmed by 7 bases and V by 4 bases; bases with no gene match: 14. The CDR3 nucleotides read TGCAGTGCTAACCGGGAGGGCCTGTACACCTCGACCCAGTACTTC. Amino acid sequence: CSANREGLYTSTQYF.

This clonotype was detected ten times or more. V is TRBV6-1 and J is TRBJ2-3; 10 nucleotides agree with TRBD2. This CDR3 is built from 15 residues. The germline V gene encodes CDR1 MNHNS and CDR2 SASEGT. V dropped 4 bases and J dropped 4; count of bases not matched to a gene: 5. For the CDR3, the DNA is TGTGCCAGCAGTGTCTCTAGCGGGAGTGCAGATACGCAGTATTTT. Residues: CASSVSSGSADTQYF.

This clonotype appeared a few times. The CDR3 region is CASSYTEPALDTQYF. CDR3 bases: TGTGCCAGCAGTTATACAGAGCCAGCATTAGATACGCAGTATTTT. The V gene is TRBV6-1, the J gene TRBJ2-3; no definite D call. The CDR3 spans 15 residues. CDR1 is MNHNS, CDR2 SASEGT, per germline. V lost 5 bases and J lost 5, with 17 bases in between.

This clonotype was observed at least ten times. This CDR3 reads CSASLEMNTGELFF. In nucleotides, the CDR3 is TGCAGTGCTAGTCTCGAAATGAACACCGGGGAGCTGTTTTTT. V usage is TRBV20-1 and J usage is TRBJ2-2; the D is unclear. The CDR3 has 14 residues. V lost 3 bases and J lost 1, with 9 bases in between. CDR1 and CDR2 from the germline V gene are DFQATT and SNEGSKA (reference sequence).

The rearrangement uses TRBV20-1 and TRBJ2-3; no firm D call. Germline V CDR1 and CDR2: DFQATT, SNEGSKA (reference sequence). The CDR3 covers 13 residues. The V gene lost 4 bases and the J gene lost 2 bases, with 10 bases spanning the gap. In DNA form, the CDR3 reads TGCAGTGCTATCCACTGGGCCACAGATACGCAGTATTTT. Its protein product is CSAIHWATDTQYF.

This clonotype was recorded a few times. V is TRBV24-1 and J is TRBJ2-3, with 8 bases aligning to TRBD1. Germline lookup yields CDR1 KGHDR and CDR2 SFDVKD. This CDR3 is 17 amino acids long. V lost 2 bases to trimming and J lost 2 bases; unmatched junction nucleotides: 8. The CDR3: CATSDYRTGMYTDTQYF. In nucleotides, the CDR3 is TGTGCCACCAGTGATTACCGGACAGGGATGTACACAGATACGCAGTATTTT.

The chain recombines TRBV18 with TRBJ2-1; 12 nucleotides match TRBD1. The J segment lost 6 bases and the V segment lost 5 bases, leaving 5 bases of the junction unmatched. CDR1 is KGHSH, CDR2 LQKENI, per germline. CDR3 length: 15 residues. CDR3 sequence (DNA): TGTGCCAGCTCAGTCCGGGACAGGGGGCCCAATGAGCAGTTCTTC. Residues: CASSVRDRGPNEQFF.

This clonotype showed up many times. The chain joins TRBV28 to TRBJ2-5; 8 nucleotides align to TRBD1. Trimming at V came to 6 bases and at J to 5 bases, leaving 8 bases not matched to a gene. The length of the CDR3 is 14 residues. Germline V gene sequence: CDR1 MDHEN, CDR2 SYDVKM. The CDR3: CASSRAGGEETQYF. The CDR3 nucleotides are TGTGCCAGCAGCCGTGCAGGGGGCGAGGAGACCCAGTACTTC. Drawing the rest from reference TRBV28 and TRBJ2-5, the complete variable domain is DVKVTQSSRYLVKRTGEKVFLECVQDMDHENMFWYRQDPGLGLRLIYFSYDVKMKEKGDIPEGYSVSREKKERFSLILESASTNQTSMYLCASSRAGGEETQYFGPGTRLLVL.

The chain couples TRBV27 to TRBJ2-1; the match to TRBD2 covers 13 bases. Germline CDR1 and CDR2: MNHEY and SMNVEV (reference sequence). CDR3 size: 18 residues. The ends lost 6 bases at V and 3 bases at J; junction bases unmatched: 11. CDR3 in DNA: TGTGCCAGCAGCCCTACCACTAGCGGGAGGGCCTACTACAATGAGCAGTTCTTC. This translates into CASSPTTSGRAYYNEQFF.